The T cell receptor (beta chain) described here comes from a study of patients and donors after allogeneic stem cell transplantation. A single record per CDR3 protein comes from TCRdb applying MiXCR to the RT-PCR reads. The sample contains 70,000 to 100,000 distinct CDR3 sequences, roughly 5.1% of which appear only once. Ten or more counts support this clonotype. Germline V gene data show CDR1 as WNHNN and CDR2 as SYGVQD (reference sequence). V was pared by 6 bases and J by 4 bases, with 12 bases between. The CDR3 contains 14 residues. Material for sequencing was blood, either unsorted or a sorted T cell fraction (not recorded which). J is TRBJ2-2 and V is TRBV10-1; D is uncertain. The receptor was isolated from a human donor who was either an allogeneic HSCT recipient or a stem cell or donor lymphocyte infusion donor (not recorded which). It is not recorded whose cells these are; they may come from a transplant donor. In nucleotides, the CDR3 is TGCGCCAGCAGCTCATTCTATGGCACCGGGGAGCTGTTTTTT. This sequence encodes CASSSFYGTGELFF.